This T cell receptor beta chain was captured by sequencing in a study of T cells in Graves' hyperthyroidism and ophthalmopathy. Orbital computed tomography, thyroid ultrasound, serum thyroxine and TRAb, and clinical symptoms together informed the diagnoses. Amplification yielded TCR beta CDR3 regions, with RNA transcripts as the source. A set of HTBI primers served as the primers for a first-round RT-PCR of the TCR CDR3. Via MiXCR, TCRdb re-called the multiplex PCR reads, giving one row per CDR3 protein. The sample lists roughly 500,000 distinct CDR3 sequences, 35% to 50% occurring once. This clonotype has ten or more counts. The CDR3 is made up of 15 amino acids. CDR1 SEHNR and CDR2 FQNEAQ come from the germline V gene (reference sequence). V was shortened by 5 bases and J by 5 bases, with 18 bases between the two germline ends.

The genes are TRBV7-9 and TRBJ2-5; TRBD1 might be the D (6 bases). The origin of this receptor is an adult woman with Graves' disease, either hyperthyroidism or ophthalmopathy (not recorded which). Sequenced input: peripheral blood or thyroid tissue (not recorded which). Here the CDR3 reads CASSPFTGKKETQYF. The CDR3 DNA reads as TGTGCCAGCAGCCCGTTCACAGGGAAGAAGGAGACCCAGTACTTC.